Below, 15 T cell receptor beta chains from the same sample are listed, as sequenced in a study of T-cell reconstitution after alpha-beta-depleted transplantation in children. Unique molecular identifiers featured in how the TCRbeta library was prepared. Using its own MiXCR run on the PCR reads, TCRdb lists one record per CDR3 protein. The table records approximately 630,000 distinct CDR3 sequences, 10% to 15% of them present only once. Source: PBMCs, taken before TCRalphabeta/CD19-depleted stem cell transplant. These receptors were obtained from a girl aged 2-10 years with congenital amegakaryocytic thrombocytopenia, due to receive a stem cell transplant.

This clonotype was recorded at least ten times. This chain links TRBV5-1 with TRBJ2-7; no reliable D call. Germline lookup yields CDR1 SGHRS and CDR2 YFSETQ. The V gene lost 4 bases and the J gene lost 9 bases, with 23 bases spanning the gap. The CDR3 runs to 15 residues. The CDR3 nucleotides read TGCGCCAGCAGCAATGGCGGCCAACCAACTGGCGGGCAGTACTTC. Protein sequence: CASSNGGQPTGGQYF.

As regards this clonotype: A read error is possible here, since a much larger clone lies one base away. The gene calls are TRBV20-1 and TRBJ2-1, with a weak D call TRBD1 (5 bases). Per germline, CDR1 DFQATT and CDR2 SNEGSKA (reference sequence). The CDR3 has 14 residues. The CDR3, as DNA: TGCAGTGCTAGAGTTCAGGGATCCTACAATGAGCAGTCCTTC. This encodes CSARVQGSYNEQSF.

The sample holds many counts of this clonotype. The chain carries TRBV12-3 or TRBV12-4 and TRBJ2-2, with D perhaps given as TRBD1 or TRBD2 (5 bases each). V was pared by 2 bases and J by 4 bases, with 11 bases between. The CDR3 contains 15 residues. CDR3 amino acids: CASSLWGSSTGELFF. As DNA, the CDR3 is TGTGCCAGCAGTTTATGGGGGTCGAGCACCGGGGAGCTGTTTTTT.

This clonotype was observed a few times. This chain uses TRBV5-1 with TRBJ2-7, with 10 bases fitting TRBD1. Trimming at V came to 2 bases and at J to 2 bases, leaving 10 bases not matched to a gene. This CDR3 has 17 amino acids. Germline V gives CDR1 SGHRS, CDR2 YFSETQ. DNA for the CDR3: TGCGCCAGCAGCTTATTTTCGGGACAGGGGCCGACCTACGAGCAGTACTTC. Its protein product is CASSLFSGQGPTYEQYF.

This clonotype was recorded at least ten times. The chain carries TRBV12-3 or TRBV12-4 and TRBJ1-1, with a tentative D call TRBD1 (5 bases). The CDR3 has 14 residues. V dropped 7 bases and J dropped 1 base, with 13 bases sitting between them. The CDR3 loop reads CASKVGAGNTEAFF. The CDR3 DNA reads TGTGCCAGCAAAGTTGGGGCGGGGAACACTGAAGCTTTCTTT.

This clonotype was detected ten times or more. This chain joins TRBV29-1 and TRBJ2-7, with 8 bases lining up with TRBD1. J was trimmed by 3 bases and V by 3 bases; bases with no gene match: 1. CDR3 length: 12 residues. Germline V gene sequence: CDR1 SQVTM, CDR2 ANQGSEA. The CDR3 sequence: CSVDTGGYEQYF. The CDR3 DNA is TGCAGCGTTGATACAGGGGGCTACGAGCAGTACTTC.

This clonotype was counted at least ten times. The chain has TRBV20-1 and TRBJ2-1, with D unclear. Per germline, CDR1 DFQATT and CDR2 SNEGSKA (reference sequence). CDR3 length: 12 amino acids. V was pared by 6 bases and J by 7 bases, with 13 bases between. CDR3 amino acids: CSAVRVENEQFF. Written as DNA, the CDR3 is TGCAGTGCCGTCCGTGTGGAAAATGAGCAGTTCTTC.

The sample holds many counts of this clonotype. CDR3 sequence (DNA): TGCAGTGCTAGGGACAACGAGCAGTACTTC. Translated, it gives CSARDNEQYF. The chain has TRBV20-1 and TRBJ2-7, with D possibly matching TRBD1 (5 bases). Trimming left V 3 bases short and J 5 bases short, with 5 bases between. The CDR3 covers 10 residues. Per germline, CDR1 DFQATT and CDR2 SNEGSKA (reference sequence).

This clonotype was observed at least ten times. The J gene is TRBJ1-2, the V gene TRBV10-3; the match to TRBD1 covers 8 bases. Germline V CDR1 and CDR2: ENHRY, SYGVKD. The CDR3 is 14 residues long. The V and J ends lost 4 bases and 8 bases, in that order; junction bases with no gene match: 9. CDR3 protein: CAISGSGGTGGYTF. In DNA form, the CDR3 reads TGTGCCATCAGTGGTTCAGGGGGCACGGGAGGCTACACCTTC.

This clonotype was seen only a few times. DNA of the CDR3: TGTGCCAGCAGCCTTGGACTCACTCCAGAGACCCAGTACTTC. Translated, it gives CASSLGLTPETQYF. This rearrangement joins TRBV11-2 to TRBJ2-5, with D maybe TRBD2 (5 bases). CDR3 size: 14 residues. Between the trimmed V and J ends, which lost 5 bases and 4 bases, there was a span of 14 bases. The germline CDR1 and CDR2 sequences are SGHAT and FQNNGV.

This clonotype was seen many times. This chain links TRBV20-1 with TRBJ2-3, with D maybe TRBD1 (5 bases). The V gene's germline CDR1 is DFQATT and CDR2 SNEGSKA (reference sequence). The CDR3 runs to 15 residues. V gave up 0 bases and J gave up 3 bases, with 13 bases separating them. CDR3 region: CSARELQGLTDTQYF. In nucleotides, the CDR3 is TGCAGTGCTAGAGAGCTCCAGGGTTTAACAGATACGCAGTATTTT.

In its sample, this clonotype was seen many times. J is TRBJ2-7 and V is TRBV12-3 or TRBV12-4, with D unresolved. CDR3 length equals 16 residues. Trimming shortened V by 1 base and J by 3 bases, and 16 bases separated the two germline ends. CDR3 loop: CASSLEPFRGHYEQYF. Here the CDR3 DNA reads TGTGCCAGCAGTTTAGAGCCGTTCAGAGGTCACTACGAGCAGTACTTC.

This clonotype was detected only once. V usage is TRBV19 and J usage is TRBJ1-5; D gene unclear. The germline V and J ends were trimmed by 6 bases and 0 bases, with 15 bases remaining between them. CDR3 length: 16 residues. The germline V gene encodes CDR1 LNHDA and CDR2 SQIVND (reference sequence). The CDR3 spells CASSEEQIVSNQPQHF. The DNA of the CDR3 is TGTGCCAGTAGCGAGGAACAGATTGTTAGCAATCAGCCCCAGCATTTT.

This clonotype was recorded many times. This chain uses TRBV20-1 with TRBJ2-3; 7 positions agree with TRBD2. The CDR3 runs to 17 residues. In germline, CDR1 is DFQATT, CDR2 SNEGSKA (reference sequence). The V and J ends lost 2 bases and 2 bases, in that order; junction bases with no gene match: 13. The CDR3 nucleotides read TGCAGTGCTAGACCTCTTGTCTGGCGGGGGTTCACAGATACGCAGTATTTT. This codes for CSARPLVWRGFTDTQYF.

This clonotype came up many times. V is TRBV20-1 and J is TRBJ2-3, with D possibly TRBD1 on 6 matching bases. The CDR3 loop spans 15 amino acids. CDR1 and CDR2 from the germline V gene are DFQATT and SNEGSKA (reference sequence). The ends were cut back, 6 bases at V and 3 bases at J, with 19 bases in the middle. The DNA for the CDR3 is TGCAGTGCGCCCCAGGGGAGTCTCGAGACAGATACGCAGTATTTT. The encoded protein is CSAPQGSLETDTQYF.